These 12 T cell receptor beta chains were all obtained from the same sample, sequenced in a study of blood T cell repertoires in COVID-19. TCRdb's table, derived via immunoSEQ multiplex PCR, lists solely in-frame clones and lacks some. The data hold about 370,000 clones, with around 87% observed a single time. Sequencing was done on a sample of peripheral blood. Source of these receptors: a woman in her 30s with COVID-19, enrolled during active disease.

This clone was observed a handful of times. This chain joins TRBV18 and TRBJ2-5; D perhaps matches TRBD2 (5 bases). The length of the CDR3 is 15 residues. Germline values: CDR1 KGHSH, CDR2 LQKENI. Trimming took off 1 base at V and 3 bases at J, with 12 bases between the two ends. The CDR3 protein is CASSPLLGLEETQYF. DNA of the CDR3: TGTGCCAGCTCACCACTTCTCGGACTGGAAGAGACCCAGTACTTC.

The chain carries TRBV6-5 and TRBJ2-3; a weak D match, TRBD1 (6 bases). The V gene lost 10 bases and the J gene lost 2 bases, with 13 bases spanning the gap. CDR3 length equals 13 residues. Germline CDR1 and CDR2: MNHEY and SVGAGI. The CDR3 loop reads CATGQKFTDTQYF. CDR3 nucleotides: TGTGCCACCGGACAGAAGTTCACAGATACGCAGTATTTT.

The chain uses TRBV28 and TRBJ1-2, with a possible D match to TRBD1 (6 bases). The CDR3 spans 13 residues. Trimming shortened V by 5 bases and J by 5 bases, and 12 bases separated the two germline ends. CDR1 MDHEN and CDR2 SYDVKM come from the germline V gene. The CDR3 nucleotides are TGTGCCAGCAGTGGCAGACAGGAGTATGGCTACACCTTC. Translation: CASSGRQEYGYTF.

The table lists this clone with a few counts. The chain recombines TRBV20-1 with TRBJ2-7, with 7 bases fitting TRBD2. Germline V gives CDR1 DFQATT, CDR2 SNEGSKA (reference sequence). The length of the CDR3 is 11 residues. Germline trimming cut 6 bases from V and 5 bases from J; bases unmatched to any gene: 4. CDR3 coding DNA: TGCAGTGCATGGCTAGCGGACGAGCAGTACTTC. Protein sequence: CSAWLADEQYF.

This clone was recorded a few times. This chain connects TRBV7-2 to TRBJ1-1; the D is unclear. Germline V gene data show CDR1 as SGHTA and CDR2 as FQGNSA. The CDR3 totals 14 residues. Trimming took off 2 bases at V and 2 bases at J, with 9 bases between the two ends. CDR3 sequence (DNA): TGTGCCAGCAGCTTAAACGGAGCTAACACTGAAGCTTTCTTT. Translated: CASSLNGANTEAFF.

The V call is TRBV7-3, the J call TRBJ2-1; the match to TRBD2 covers 10 bases. Germline CDR1 SGHTA, CDR2 FQGTGA. J was trimmed by 2 bases and V by 10 bases; bases with no gene match: 5. This CDR3 is built from 14 residues. CDR3 residues: CATKAGGTYNEQFF. The CDR3 DNA reads as TGTGCCACCAAAGCGGGAGGGACCTACAATGAGCAGTTCTTC. Full variable domain (missing parts from reference TRBV7-3 and TRBJ2-1): GAGVSQTPSNKVTEKGKYVELRCDPISGHTALYWYRQSLGQGPEFLIYFQGTGAADDSGLPNDRFFAVRPEGSVSTLKIQRTERGDSAVYLCATKAGGTYNEQFFGPGTRLTVL.

V and J are TRBV9 and TRBJ2-2; D unresolved. The CDR3 runs 12 residues. Germline V lookup: CDR1 SGDLS, CDR2 YYNGEE. V shed 6 bases and J shed 2 bases, with 5 bases lying between them. CDR3 region: CASNSNTGELFF. CDR3 sequence (DNA): TGTGCCAGCAATTCAAACACCGGGGAGCTGTTTTTT.

The chain links TRBV6-6 to TRBJ2-4; no reliable D call. Germline V lookup: CDR1 MNHNY, CDR2 SVGAGI (reference sequence). The CDR3 has 15 amino acids. Trimming removed 5 bases from V and 4 bases from J, with 15 bases in between. The CDR3 protein is CASSSGTRSKNIQYF. CDR3 DNA: TGTGCCAGCAGTAGTGGTACTCGCTCGAAAAACATTCAGTACTTC.

The rearrangement links TRBV2 to TRBJ1-4; no clear D. Trimming took 1 base from V and 7 from J, leaving 7 bases between them. The CDR3 has 13 amino acids. CDR1 SNHLY and CDR2 FYNNEI come from the germline V gene. The CDR3, as DNA: TGTGCCAGCAGTGAAGGTCGGGGTGAAAAACTGTTTTTT. It yields the protein CASSEGRGEKLFF.

V usage is TRBV30 and J usage is TRBJ1-1; D is unclear. Trimming removed 5 bases at V and 1 base at J, with 5 bases between. The CDR3 has 11 residues. CDR1 is GTSNPN, CDR2 SVGIG, per germline (reference sequence). CDR3 coding DNA: TGTGCCTGGGGACGGAACACTGAAGCTTTCTTT. Translating it yields CAWGRNTEAFF.

The genes are TRBV11-2 and TRBJ2-3; 9 bases line up with TRBD2. The CDR3 has 14 amino acids. V dropped 3 bases and J dropped 4; count of bases not matched to a gene: 2. The germline CDR1 and CDR2 sequences are SGHAT and FQNNGV. The CDR3 loop is CASSFGGRADTQYF. The CDR3 DNA sequence: TGTGCCAGCAGCTTCGGCGGGAGGGCAGATACGCAGTATTTT.

The CDR3 sequence is CASSPGGPSDTQYF. The CDR3 nucleotides are TGTGCCAGCAGCCCCGGGGGGCCATCAGATACGCAGTATTTT. The V call is TRBV7-9, the J call TRBJ2-3; the D gene is possibly TRBD2 (7 bases). V was pared by 5 bases and J by 4 bases, with 13 bases between. Germline-derived CDR1 and CDR2 are SEHNR and FQNEAQ (reference sequence). The CDR3 has 14 residues.